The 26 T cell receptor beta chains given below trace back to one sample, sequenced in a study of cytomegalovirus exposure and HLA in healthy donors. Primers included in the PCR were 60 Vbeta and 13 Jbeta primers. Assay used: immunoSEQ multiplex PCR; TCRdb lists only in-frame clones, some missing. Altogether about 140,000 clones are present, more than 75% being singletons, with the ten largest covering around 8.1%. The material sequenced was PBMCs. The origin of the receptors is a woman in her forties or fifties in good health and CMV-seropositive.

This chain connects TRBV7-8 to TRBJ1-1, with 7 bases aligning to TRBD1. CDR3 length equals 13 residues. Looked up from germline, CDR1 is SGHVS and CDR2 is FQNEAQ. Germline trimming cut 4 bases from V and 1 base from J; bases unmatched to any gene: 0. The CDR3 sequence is CASSWTGNTEAFF. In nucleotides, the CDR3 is TGTGCCAGCAGCTGGACAGGGAACACTGAAGCTTTCTTT.

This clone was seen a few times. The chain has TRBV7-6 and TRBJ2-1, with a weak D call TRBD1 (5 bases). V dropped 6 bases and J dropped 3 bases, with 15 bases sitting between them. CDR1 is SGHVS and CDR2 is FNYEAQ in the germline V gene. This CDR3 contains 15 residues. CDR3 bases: TGTGCCAGCAGTCTTAGAGGCAGGGACTACAATGAGCAGTTCTTC. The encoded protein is CASSLRGRDYNEQFF.

CDR3 nucleotide sequence: TGTGCCAGCAGCTTCACAGGGCGGGAGACCCAGTACTTC. It is translated as CASSFTGRETQYF. The genes are TRBV14 and TRBJ2-5, with a possible D match to TRBD1 (6 bases). Trimming pared 5 bases from V and 5 bases from J, leaving 12 bases between. The CDR3 is made up of 13 amino acids. The germline CDR1 and CDR2 sequences are SGHDN and FVKESK. Full variable domain (outside the CDR3, taken from reference TRBV14 and TRBJ2-5): EAGVTQFPSHSVIEKGQTVTLRCDPISGHDNLYWYRRVMGKEIKFLLHFVKESKQDESGMPNNRFLAERTGGTYSTLKVQPAELEDSGVYFCASSFTGRETQYFGPGTRLLVL.

The CDR3 spells CASSWGGGVDQPQHF. The CDR3 DNA reads TGTGCCAGCAGTTGGGGGGGAGGTGTGGATCAGCCCCAGCATTTT. This rearrangement joins TRBV28 to TRBJ1-5; D possibly corresponds to TRBD1 (5 bases). This CDR3 has 15 amino acids. Germline V gives CDR1 MDHEN, CDR2 SYDVKM. V was shortened by 4 bases and J by 5 bases, with 15 bases between the two germline ends.

In DNA, the CDR3 is TGTGCCACCAGCAGAAGGGGGACCGGGGAGCTGTTTTTT. Protein sequence: CATSRRGTGELFF. The chain carries TRBV15 and TRBJ2-2; D is perhaps TRBD1 (6 bases). CDR1 and CDR2 from the germline V gene are LNHNV and YYDKDF (reference sequence). The CDR3 consists of 13 residues. Trimming pared 2 bases from V and 5 bases from J, leaving 6 bases between. The full variable domain, completed using reference TRBV15 and TRBJ2-2, is DAMVIQNPRYQVTQFGKPVTLSCSQTLNHNVMYWYQQKSSQAPKLLFHYYDKDFNNEADTPDNFQSRRPNTSFCFLDIRSPGLGDTAMYLCATSRRGTGELFFGEGSRLTVL.

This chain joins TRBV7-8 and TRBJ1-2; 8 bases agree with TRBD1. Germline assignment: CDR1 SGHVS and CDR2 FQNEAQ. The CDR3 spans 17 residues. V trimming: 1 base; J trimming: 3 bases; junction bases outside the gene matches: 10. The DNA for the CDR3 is TGTGCCAGCAGCTTAGTCCACCAGGGGGCTTTTTACTATGGCTACACCTTC. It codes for CASSLVHQGAFYYGYTF.

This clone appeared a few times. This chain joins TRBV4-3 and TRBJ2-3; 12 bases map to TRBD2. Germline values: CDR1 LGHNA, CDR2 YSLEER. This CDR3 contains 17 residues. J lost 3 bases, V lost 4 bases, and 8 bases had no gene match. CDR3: CASSRRLAGDKTDTQYF. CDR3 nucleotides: TGCGCCAGCAGCCGCAGACTAGCGGGGGACAAGACAGATACGCAGTATTTT.

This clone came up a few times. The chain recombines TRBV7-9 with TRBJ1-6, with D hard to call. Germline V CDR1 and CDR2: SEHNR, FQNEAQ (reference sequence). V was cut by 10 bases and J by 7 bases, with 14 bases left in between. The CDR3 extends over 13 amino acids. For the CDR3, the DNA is TGTGCCATCAGAGGGAGTCCCAATTCACCCCTCCACTTT. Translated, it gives CAIRGSPNSPLHF.

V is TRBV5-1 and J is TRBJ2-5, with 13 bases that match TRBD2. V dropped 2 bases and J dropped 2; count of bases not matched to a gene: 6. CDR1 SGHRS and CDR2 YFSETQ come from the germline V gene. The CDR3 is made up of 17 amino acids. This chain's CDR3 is CASSFRLAGGLQETQYF. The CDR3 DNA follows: TGCGCCAGCAGCTTTCGACTAGCGGGGGGTTTACAAGAGACCCAGTACTTC.

The CDR3 spells CASSLDSNTEAFF. CDR3 coding DNA: TGCGCCAGCAGCTTGGATTCTAACACTGAAGCTTTCTTT. The chain has TRBV5-1 and TRBJ1-1; D not resolved. Trimming shortened V by 0 bases and J by 2 bases, and 5 bases separated the two germline ends. The CDR3 is 13 amino acids. The germline CDR1 and CDR2 sequences are SGHRS and YFSETQ.

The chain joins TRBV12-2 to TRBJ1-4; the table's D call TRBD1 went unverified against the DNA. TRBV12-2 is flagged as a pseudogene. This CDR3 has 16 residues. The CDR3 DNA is TGTGCAAGTCGCTTAGCCCAGGCAGGGGATAATGAAAAACTGTTTTTT. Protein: CASRLAQAGDNEKLFF.

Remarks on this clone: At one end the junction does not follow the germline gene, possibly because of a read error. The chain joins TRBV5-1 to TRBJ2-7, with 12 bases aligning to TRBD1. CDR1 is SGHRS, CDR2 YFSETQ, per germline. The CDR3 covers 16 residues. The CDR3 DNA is TGCGCCTCCAAAGGGACAGGGGGCGCAGAAACCTACGAGCGGTACTTC. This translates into CASKGTGGAETYERYF.

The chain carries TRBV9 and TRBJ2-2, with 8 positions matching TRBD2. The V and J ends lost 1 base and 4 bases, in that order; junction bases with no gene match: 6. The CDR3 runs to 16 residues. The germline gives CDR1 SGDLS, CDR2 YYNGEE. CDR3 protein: CASSVIGGRRTGELFF. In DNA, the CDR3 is TGTGCCAGCAGCGTAATTGGCGGGAGGCGCACCGGGGAGCTGTTTTTT.

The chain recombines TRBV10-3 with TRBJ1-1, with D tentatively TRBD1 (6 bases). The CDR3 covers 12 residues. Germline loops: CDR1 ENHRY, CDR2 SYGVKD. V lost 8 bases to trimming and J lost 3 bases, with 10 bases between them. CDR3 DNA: TGTGCCATCGCCACAGGGTACACTGAAGCTTTCTTT. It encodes CAIATGYTEAFF.

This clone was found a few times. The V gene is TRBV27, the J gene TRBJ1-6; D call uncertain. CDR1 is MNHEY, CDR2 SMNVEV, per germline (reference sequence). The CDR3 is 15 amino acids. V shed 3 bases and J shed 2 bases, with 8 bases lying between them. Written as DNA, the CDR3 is TGTGCCAGCAGTTTGTACATAACCTATAATTCACCCCTCCACTTT. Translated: CASSLYITYNSPLHF.

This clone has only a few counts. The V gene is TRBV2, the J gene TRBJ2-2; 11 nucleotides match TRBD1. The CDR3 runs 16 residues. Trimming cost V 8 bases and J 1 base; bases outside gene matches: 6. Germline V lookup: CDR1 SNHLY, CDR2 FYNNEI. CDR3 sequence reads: CASGGQGARNTGELFF. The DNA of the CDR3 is TGTGCCAGCGGAGGACAGGGGGCCCGGAACACCGGGGAGCTGTTTTTT. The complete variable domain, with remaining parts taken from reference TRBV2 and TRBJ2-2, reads EPEVTQTPSHQVTQMGQEVILRCVPISNHLYFYWYRQILGQKVEFLVSFYNNEISEKSEIFDDQFSVERPDGSNFTLKIRSTKLEDSAMYFCASGGQGARNTGELFFGEGSRLTVL.

The CDR3 region is CASSLDWSQPQHF. CDR3 nucleotides: TGCGCCAGCAGCTTGGACTGGAGTCAGCCCCAGCATTTT. The chain couples TRBV5-1 to TRBJ1-5; D unclear. The germline CDR1 and CDR2 sequences are SGHRS and YFSETQ. The CDR3 runs to 13 residues. The V and J ends lost 0 bases and 6 bases respectively, with 7 bases between them.

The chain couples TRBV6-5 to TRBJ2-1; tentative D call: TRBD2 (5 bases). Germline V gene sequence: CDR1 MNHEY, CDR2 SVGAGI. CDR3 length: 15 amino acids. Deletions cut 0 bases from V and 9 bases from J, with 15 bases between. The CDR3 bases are TGTGCCAGCAGTTACTCCCCGGGGTCCTGGGGTGAGCAGTTCTTC. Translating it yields CASSYSPGSWGEQFF.

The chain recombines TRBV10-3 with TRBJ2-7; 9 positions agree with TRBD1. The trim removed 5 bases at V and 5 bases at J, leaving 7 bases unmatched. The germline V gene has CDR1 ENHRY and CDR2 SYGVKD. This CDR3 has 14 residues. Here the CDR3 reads CAISNTGQGDEQYF. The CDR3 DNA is TGTGCCATCAGTAACACGGGACAGGGAGACGAGCAGTACTTC.

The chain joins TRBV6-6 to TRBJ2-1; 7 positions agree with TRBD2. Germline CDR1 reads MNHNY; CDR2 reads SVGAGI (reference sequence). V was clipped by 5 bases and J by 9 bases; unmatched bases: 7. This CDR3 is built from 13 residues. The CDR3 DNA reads TGTGCCAGCAGTAATCAGCGGGGTCGTGAGCAGTTCTTC. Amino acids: CASSNQRGREQFF.

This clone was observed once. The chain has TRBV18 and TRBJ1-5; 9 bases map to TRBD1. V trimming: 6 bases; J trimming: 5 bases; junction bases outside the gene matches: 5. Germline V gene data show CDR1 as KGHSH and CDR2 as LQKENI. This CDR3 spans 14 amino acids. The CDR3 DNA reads TGTGCCAGCTCGGGGGACAGGGAATATCAGCCCCAGCATTTT. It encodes CASSGDREYQPQHF.

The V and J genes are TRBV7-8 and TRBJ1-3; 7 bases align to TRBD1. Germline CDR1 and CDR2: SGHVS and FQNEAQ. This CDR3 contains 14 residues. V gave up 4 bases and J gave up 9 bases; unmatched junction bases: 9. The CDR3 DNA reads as TGTGCCAGCAGCTCCGACAGGGACGGCGGCACCATATATTTT. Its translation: CASSSDRDGGTIYF.

The CDR3 sequence is CAWSVAYGYTF. The CDR3 DNA sequence: TGTGCCTGGAGTGTAGCCTATGGCTACACCTTC. The V and J genes are TRBV30 and TRBJ1-2; D is undetermined. Germline CDR1 reads GTSNPN; CDR2 reads SVGIG (reference sequence). With 0 bases removed from V and 4 bases from J, the gap between germline ends came to 3 bases. The CDR3 sequence is 11 residues long.

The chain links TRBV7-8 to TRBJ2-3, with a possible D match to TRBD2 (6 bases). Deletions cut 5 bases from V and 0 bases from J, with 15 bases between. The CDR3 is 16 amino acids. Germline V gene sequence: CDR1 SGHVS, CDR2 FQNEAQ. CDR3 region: CASSTTGGFSTDTQYF. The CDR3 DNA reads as TGTGCCAGCAGCACGACTGGGGGGTTTAGCACAGATACGCAGTATTTT.

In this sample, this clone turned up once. Written as DNA, the CDR3 is TGTGCCATCCGAGATGGCGGGAGACTCTACGAGCAGTACTTC. Its translation: CAIRDGGRLYEQYF. V usage is TRBV10-3 and J usage is TRBJ2-7; 7 positions agree with TRBD2. Germline V gene data show CDR1 as ENHRY and CDR2 as SYGVKD. CDR3 length: 14 amino acids. V lost 8 bases to trimming and J lost 3 bases; unmatched junction nucleotides: 10.

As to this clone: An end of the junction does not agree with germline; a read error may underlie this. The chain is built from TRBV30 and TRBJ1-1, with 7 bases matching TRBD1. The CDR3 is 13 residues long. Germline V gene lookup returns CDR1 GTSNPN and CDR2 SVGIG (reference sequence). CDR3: CAWTDRENTKAFF. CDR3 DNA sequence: TGTGCCTGGACCGACAGGGAGAACACTAAAGCTTTCTTT.